The 5 T cell receptor beta chains in this list originate from one sample, sequenced in a study of blood T cell repertoires in COVID-19. Data came from immunoSEQ multiplex PCR; TCRdb stores just in-frame clones and leaves some out. The table includes 55,000 to 70,000 clones, around 83% detected once. The sequencing sample was made of peripheral blood. The receptors here all came from a man in his forties or fifties with acute or convalescent COVID-19.

V and J are TRBV11-3 and TRBJ2-6, with D perhaps matching TRBD1 (5 bases). V lost 5 bases and J lost 2, with 10 bases in between. The CDR3 runs to 15 residues. The V gene's germline CDR1 is SGHNT and CDR2 YENEEA. The CDR3 here is CASSRRQTGANVLTF. CDR3 nucleotides: TGTGCCAGCAGCAGACGACAGACTGGGGCCAACGTCCTGACTTTC.

The genes are TRBV6-1 and TRBJ2-7; 8 bases line up with TRBD1. Unmatched junction bases numbered 12, after V lost 4 bases and J lost 4 bases. This CDR3 is 16 amino acids long. Germline CDR1 reads MNHNS; CDR2 reads SASEGT. CDR3 sequence: CASSALKTGDWYEQYF. CDR3 nucleotides: TGTGCCAGCAGTGCCCTCAAGACAGGGGATTGGTACGAGCAGTACTTC.

This clone was counted a single time. This chain uses TRBV21-1 with TRBJ2-1; TRBD2 was called by the table and not checked on the DNA. TRBV21-1 is a pseudogene locus. The CDR3 runs 16 residues. CDR3 in amino acids: CASSSPSCGPYNEQFF. DNA of the CDR3: TGTGCCAGCAGCAGTCCCTCTTGCGGTCCCTACAATGAGCAGTTCTTC.

In its sample, this clone was seen a few times. The chain has TRBV5-1 and TRBJ2-1, with TRBD2 matching over 10 bases. V lost 2 bases and J lost 16; bases outside the gene matches: 9. Germline V gene sequence: CDR1 SGHRS, CDR2 YFSETQ. The CDR3 runs 13 residues. The CDR3 sequence: CASSFITGTSVFF. The DNA of the CDR3 is TGCGCCAGCAGCTTTATAACCGGGACTAGCGTTTTCTTC.

Here the CDR3 reads CASNTQGLGEKLFF. CDR3 bases: TGTGCCAGCAACACACAGGGGTTGGGTGAAAAACTGTTTTTT. This chain joins TRBV5-4 and TRBJ1-4; 7 bases map to TRBD1. Unmatched junction bases numbered 9, after V lost 6 bases and J lost 7 bases. The CDR3 consists of 14 residues. Germline lookup yields CDR1 SGHNT and CDR2 YYREEE (reference sequence).